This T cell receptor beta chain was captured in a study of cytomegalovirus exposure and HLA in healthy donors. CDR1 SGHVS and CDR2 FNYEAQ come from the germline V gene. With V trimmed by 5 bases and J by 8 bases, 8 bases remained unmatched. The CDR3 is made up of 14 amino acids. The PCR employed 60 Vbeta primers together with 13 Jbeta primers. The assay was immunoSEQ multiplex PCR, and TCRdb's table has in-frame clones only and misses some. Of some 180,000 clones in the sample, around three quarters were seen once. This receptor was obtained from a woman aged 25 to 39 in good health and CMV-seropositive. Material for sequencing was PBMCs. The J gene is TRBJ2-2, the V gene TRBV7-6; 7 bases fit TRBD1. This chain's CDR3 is CASSNRGLEGELFF. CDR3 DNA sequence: TGTGCCAGCAGCAACAGGGGTTTAGAAGGGGAGCTGTTTTTT.